This record looks at one TCR beta chain sequence and its context. As yet, its antigen is unknown. PCR used 60 Vbeta primers and 13 Jbeta primers. The table came from immunoSEQ multiplex PCR; TCRdb's copy has only in-frame clones and leaves some out. This sample has 55,000 to 65,000 clones, with over 70% found just once. This CDR3 contains 13 residues. V was pared by 4 bases and J by 3 bases, with 13 bases between. Germline lookup yields CDR1 SQVTM and CDR2 ANQGSEA. The data were taken from a study of cytomegalovirus exposure and HLA in healthy donors. Regarding the study as a whole: In a later analysis, a missense DCLRE1C variant was linked to TCR beta V- and J-gene trimming. Because they were indistinguishable, some V segments, including TRBV6-2 and TRBV6-3, were excluded. Later analysis placed DRB1 highest and HLA-C lowest in TCR association rates, which differed by HLA locus.

V and J are TRBV29-1 and TRBJ2-7, with a possible D match to TRBD1 (5 bases). The sequenced sample was PBMCs. This TCR was sampled from a woman between 35 and 50 years old in good health and CMV-seronegative. The CDR3 bases are TGCAGCGTTGTAGGGGAAGGGAACTACGAGCAGTACTTC. It yields the protein CSVVGEGNYEQYF.